These 2 T cell receptor beta chains came from one sample sequenced in a study of human thymus T cells. Libraries were prepared by immunoSEQ multiplex PCR; TCRdb keeps only in-frame clonotypes and omits some of them. The table lists around 120,000 clones, around 95% of them singletons. Resections from corrective heart surgery supplied the thymus tissue. The specimen sequenced was thymus tissue. Receptors originate from a boy younger than two with a congenital heart defect but otherwise immunologically healthy.

V is TRBV10-2 and J is TRBJ1-5, with D unresolved. The CDR3 spans 13 residues. V lost 5 bases, J lost 0 bases, and 5 bases lay in between. Germline V gene sequence: CDR1 WSHSY, CDR2 SAAADI. For the CDR3, the DNA is TGCGCCAGCAGTCGCAGTAGCAATCAGCCCCAGCATTTT. This gives the protein CASSRSSNQPQHF.

The chain has TRBV4-3 and TRBJ1-6; D unclear. Trimming stripped 4 bases from V and 7 bases from J, with 11 bases between. Germline values: CDR1 LGHNA, CDR2 YSLEER. This CDR3 spans 14 amino acids. The chain's CDR3 is CASSPRGGNSPLHF. The CDR3, as DNA: TGCGCCAGCAGCCCACGGGGAGGGAATTCACCCCTCCACTTT.